Below are 22 T cell receptor beta chains sequenced from a single sample in a study of CD8 T cells in Susac syndrome (dated by TCRdb to between 2018 and 2021). Libraries were constructed by the immunoSEQ multiplex PCR assay. RNA was extracted using the RNeasy kit, and roughly 0.5 to 1 ug of the RNA was reverse transcribed with random hexamers. The raw public data were reprocessed by TCRdb itself: fastp quality trimming at Q25, MiXCR clonotype calling, in-frame beta chains only. Rows with one shared CDR3 protein collapse into an entry with the most common genes and DNA. Counted in this sample were more than 95,000 distinct CDR3 sequences; approximately 96% of them appeared once. The ten biggest clones cover roughly 0.091% of the sample. The sequencing input was CD4+ T cells from PBMCs. These receptors were obtained from a human donor in good health.

The gene calls are TRBV4-1 and TRBJ1-5; D unresolved. CDR1 and CDR2 from the germline V gene are MGHRA and YSYEKL. CDR3 length: 15 amino acids. The ends were cut back, 0 bases at V and 2 bases at J, with 8 bases in the middle. The CDR3 sequence: CASSQESVGNQPQHF. CDR3 sequence (DNA): TGCGCCAGCAGCCAAGAGTCGGTGGGCAATCAGCCCCAGCATTTT.

The chain is built from TRBV20-1 and TRBJ2-5; 8 bases match TRBD2. V lost 5 bases to trimming and J lost 5 bases; unmatched junction nucleotides: 1. Germline V gene lookup returns CDR1 DFQATT and CDR2 SNEGSKA (reference sequence). This CDR3 spans 11 amino acids. The CDR3 reads CSAQREETQYF. The CDR3 bases are TGCAGTGCTCAGCGGGAGGAGACCCAGTACTTC.

This clonotype was counted a single time. The chain carries TRBV14 and TRBJ2-3; D is ambiguous. The germline CDR1 and CDR2 sequences are SGHDN and FVKESK. This CDR3 has 13 residues. V lost 0 bases to trimming and J lost 6 bases, with 7 bases between them. CDR3 amino acids: CASSQDPRDTQYF. The CDR3 DNA is TGTGCCAGCAGCCAAGATCCCCGGGATACGCAGTATTTT.

The chain couples TRBV7-2 to TRBJ1-5; 7 positions match TRBD1. Germline V gene sequence: CDR1 SGHTA, CDR2 FQGNSA. CDR3 length: 14 amino acids. V was clipped by 4 bases and J by 4 bases; unmatched bases: 4. The CDR3 sequence: CASSSQGGNQPQHF. As DNA, the CDR3 is TGTGCCAGCAGCTCCCAGGGGGGGAATCAGCCCCAGCATTTT.

The rearrangement links TRBV9 to TRBJ2-1; 7 bases fit TRBD2. V gave up 2 bases and J gave up 9 bases; unmatched junction bases: 5. The length of the CDR3 is 13 residues. In germline, CDR1 is SGDLS, CDR2 YYNGEE. The CDR3, as DNA: TGTGCCAGCAGCGTTAAGCGGGAACGTGAGCAGTTCTTC. Its protein is CASSVKREREQFF.

The chain carries TRBV7-2 and TRBJ2-7, with 7 positions matching TRBD1. The junction had 6 bases not matched to a gene; V was cut back by 3 bases and J by 4 bases. Germline-derived CDR1 and CDR2 are SGHTA and FQGNSA. There are 14 residues in the CDR3. The CDR3 region is CASSFDREGYEQYF. CDR3 sequence (DNA): TGTGCCAGCAGCTTCGACAGGGAAGGATACGAGCAGTACTTC.

The V and J genes are TRBV4-3 and TRBJ1-1, with D hard to call. V lost 1 base, J lost 1 base, and 7 bases lay in between. The CDR3 contains 14 residues. Germline CDR1 reads LGHNA; CDR2 reads YSLEER. In nucleotides, the CDR3 is TGCGCCAGCAGCCAAGTAGTAGGGAACACTGAAGCTTTCTTT. Its translation: CASSQVVGNTEAFF.

The rearrangement joins TRBV29-1 to TRBJ2-7; no clear D gene. Germline CDR1 is SQVTM and CDR2 is ANQGSEA. V was clipped by 5 bases and J by 3 bases, with 14 bases between them. The CDR3 loop spans 13 amino acids. In DNA form, the CDR3 reads TGCAGCGTTCGTGAGACGGCGGTCTACGAGCAGTACTTC. Translating gives CSVRETAVYEQYF.

The chain combines TRBV7-2 with TRBJ2-4; maybe TRBD2 (5 bases). V gave up 0 bases and J gave up 7 bases, with 16 bases separating them. The CDR3 loop spans 16 amino acids. Per germline, CDR1 SGHTA and CDR2 FQGNSA. The chain's CDR3 is CASSLAGRQVTNIQYF. Written as DNA, the CDR3 is TGTGCCAGCAGCTTAGCAGGGAGACAAGTCACCAACATTCAGTACTTC.

The V gene is TRBV19, the J gene TRBJ1-4, with D perhaps matching TRBD1 (5 bases). Trimming stripped 7 bases from V and 6 bases from J, with 15 bases between. Germline CDR1 and CDR2: LNHDA and SQIVND (reference sequence). The CDR3 contains 14 residues. CDR3 in amino acids: CASIHRQLYEKLFF. As DNA, the CDR3 is TGTGCCAGTATTCATCGACAGCTGTATGAAAAACTGTTTTTT.

This clonotype was observed once. The J gene is TRBJ1-4, the V gene TRBV7-2; maybe TRBD1 (5 bases). The CDR3 covers 14 residues. Per germline, CDR1 SGHTA and CDR2 FQGNSA. With 4 bases removed from V and 3 bases from J, the gap between germline ends came to 9 bases. The CDR3, as DNA: TGTGCCAGCAGCTCAGGGTTAGCTAATGAAAAACTGTTTTTT. Translating it yields CASSSGLANEKLFF.

The chain uses TRBV5-4 and TRBJ2-2, with a weak D call TRBD2 (6 bases). The V and J ends lost 1 base and 6 bases respectively, with 7 bases between them. The germline V gene has CDR1 SGHNT and CDR2 YYREEE (reference sequence). CDR3 size: 13 residues. The CDR3 reads CASSLRESGELFF. CDR3 coding DNA: TGTGCCAGCAGCTTGCGGGAGTCCGGGGAGCTGTTTTTT.

The genes are TRBV6-1 and TRBJ2-3; D ambiguous. The CDR3 consists of 13 residues. Germline V gene data show CDR1 as MNHNS and CDR2 as SASEGT. V lost 5 bases and J 4 bases, leaving 10 bases between the germline ends. CDR3 bases: TGTGCCAGCAGTACTTCCCCGGCAGATACGCAGTATTTT. It is translated as CASSTSPADTQYF.

The chain employs TRBV12-3 or TRBV12-4 and TRBJ2-3; D remains unclear. The germline V and J ends were trimmed by 4 bases and 2 bases, with 13 bases remaining between them. The CDR3 loop spans 15 amino acids. The DNA for the CDR3 is TGTGCCAGCAGTTCGGGCTTGAGGCACACAGATACGCAGTATTTT. This sequence encodes CASSSGLRHTDTQYF.

The chain has TRBV5-4 and TRBJ2-2, with D maybe TRBD1 (5 bases). With 0 bases removed from V and 5 bases from J, the gap between germline ends came to 5 bases. This CDR3 is 13 amino acids long. Germline V gives CDR1 SGHNT, CDR2 YYREEE (reference sequence). The CDR3 sequence is CASSLDRTGELFF. DNA of the CDR3: TGTGCCAGCAGCTTGGACAGGACCGGGGAGCTGTTTTTT.

The chain uses TRBV18 and TRBJ2-3; 8 nucleotides match TRBD1. The CDR3 is 15 amino acids. J lost 5 bases, V lost 3 bases, and 7 bases had no gene match. The germline CDR1 and CDR2 sequences are KGHSH and LQKENI. Here the CDR3 reads CASSPEQGVGDTQYF. CDR3 in DNA: TGTGCCAGCTCACCCGAACAGGGGGTCGGAGATACGCAGTATTTT.

This rearrangement joins TRBV2 to TRBJ2-7; 13 bases match TRBD2. This CDR3 spans 16 amino acids. Germline CDR1 and CDR2: SNHLY and FYNNEI. The junction had 4 bases not matched to a gene; V was cut back by 5 bases and J by 0 bases. The CDR3 region is CASSQLAGGFSYEQYF. DNA for the CDR3: TGTGCCAGCAGTCAACTAGCGGGAGGGTTCTCCTACGAGCAGTACTTC.

The chain combines TRBV11-3 with TRBJ2-1, with D perhaps given as TRBD1 or TRBD2 (5 bases each). V lost 3 bases to trimming and J lost 6 bases, with 12 bases between them. Germline V lookup: CDR1 SGHNT, CDR2 YENEEA. There are 14 residues in the CDR3. The CDR3 region has the DNA TGTGCCAGCAGCTTCAAAGGGACCCCCAATGAGCAGTTCTTC. Its translation: CASSFKGTPNEQFF. The full variable domain, rest sourced from reference TRBV11-3 and TRBJ2-1, is EAGVVQSPRYKIIEKKQPVAFWCNPISGHNTLYWYLQNLGQGPELLIRYENEEAVDDSQLPKDRFSAERLKGVDSTLKIQPAELGDSAVYLCASSFKGTPNEQFFGPGTRLTVL.

The CDR3 nucleotides are TGCGCCAGCAGCGTTAGCGGCCTGAGCTCCTACAATGAGCAGTTCTTC. Protein product: CASSVSGLSSYNEQFF. The rearrangement joins TRBV5-1 to TRBJ2-1, with D perhaps matching TRBD2 (6 bases). V lost 4 bases to trimming and J lost 0 bases, with 14 bases between them. The CDR3 length is 16 residues. CDR1 is SGHRS, CDR2 YFSETQ, per germline.

V is TRBV29-1 and J is TRBJ1-2; D unresolved. CDR1 and CDR2 (germline): SQVTM, ANQGSEA. V was clipped by 4 bases and J by 8 bases, with 20 bases between them. The CDR3 runs 14 residues. CDR3 residues: CSVADPSRSGGYTF. The CDR3 DNA sequence: TGCAGCGTTGCCGATCCTTCCAGGTCGGGGGGCTACACCTTC.

V and J are TRBV20-1 and TRBJ2-7; 11 positions match TRBD2. Germline V gene data show CDR1 as DFQATT and CDR2 as SNEGSKA (reference sequence). The ends lost 3 bases at V and 0 bases at J; junction bases unmatched: 1. CDR3 length: 14 amino acids. The CDR3 here is CSARTSGNSYEQYF. In DNA, the CDR3 is TGCAGTGCTAGGACTAGCGGGAACTCCTACGAGCAGTACTTC.

In DNA, the CDR3 is TGCAGTGCTAGAGAATCGCCTAAGACTGAAGCTTTCTTT. The encoded protein is CSARESPKTEAFF. The chain uses TRBV20-1 and TRBJ1-1; D uncertain. This CDR3 contains 13 residues. Trimming removed 0 bases from V and 5 bases from J, with 10 bases in between. The V gene's germline CDR1 is DFQATT and CDR2 SNEGSKA (reference sequence).